This T cell receptor (beta chain) was identified during a study of cytomegalovirus exposure and HLA in healthy donors. Note on this clone: The target antigen is unknown.

Generated by immunoSEQ multiplex PCR, the TCRdb table keeps only in-frame clones and is missing some. The table has 300,000 to 400,000 clones, approximately 90% seen once. General study findings and limits: Reported performance of the classifier showed diagnosis of cytomegalovirus status with high specificity and sensitivity.

The CDR3 totals 14 residues. Trimming cost V 5 bases and J 7 bases; bases outside gene matches: 6. Germline lookup yields CDR1 SGHTA and CDR2 FQGTGA. Sequenced input: PBMCs. The chain recombines TRBV7-3 with TRBJ2-7; TRBD1 aligns across 12 bases. The receptor's source is a woman between 18 and 29 years old in good health and CMV-seronegative. The CDR3 DNA reads as TGTGCCAGCAGCCCGGGACAGGGGGCCTTAGAGCAGTACTTC. Its translation: CASSPGQGALEQYF.